This T cell receptor beta chain was captured by sequencing in a study of T cells after somatic rescue of genetic block. Method: immunoSEQ multiplex PCR; TCRdb's copy keeps in-frame clones and lacks some. The sample shows approximately 700 clones, about 42% of them seen only once. This receptor was identified in a girl younger than two. The sequencing input was peripheral blood mononuclear cells (PBMCs).

DNA for the CDR3: TGTGCCAGCAGCCAACTTTACGGACAGGCGACTACCTACGAGCAGTACTTC. Its protein is CASSQLYGQATTYEQYF. The chain links TRBV7-3 to TRBJ2-7; TRBD1 agrees at 7 bases. Germline CDR1 SGHTA, CDR2 FQGTGA. The CDR3 totals 17 residues. The V segment lost 5 bases and the J segment 2 bases; nucleotides outside the gene matches: 15.